This T cell receptor beta chain was identified during a study of shared clonotypes between healthy human individuals. Across the study: Each donor's CD8 memory used one plate, CD8 naive two, each CD4 subset three. Study-level results: Blood was the only sampled material, and tissue repertoires likely differ. Sorted-subset sequencing was shown by rarefaction to be incomplete despite large depth.

About this clone: Its target is not known.

The authors ran the assay at deep level. Sequencing used immunoSEQ multiplex PCR; TCRdb keeps in-frame clones, though not all of them. The sample has over a million clones; roughly 70% are singletons. The ends lost 0 bases at V and 0 bases at J; junction bases unmatched: 7. The germline V gene encodes CDR1 SGHAT and CDR2 FQNNGV. There are 18 residues in the CDR3. The TCR comes from a man younger than 35 in good health. The V gene is TRBV11-2, the J gene TRBJ2-1; 8 nucleotides line up with TRBD2. Sequenced: memory CD4+ T cells sorted from blood. Subset indicated: CD45RA-negative fraction. CDR3 coding DNA: TGTGCCAGCAGCTTAGAACGGGAGGGCCGAAGCTCCTACAATGAGCAGTTCTTC. It yields the protein CASSLEREGRSSYNEQFF.